The 24 T cell receptor beta chains given below trace back to one sample, sequenced in a study of vaccination effects on CD4 cells after COVID-19. After expansion with viral peptide pools in the ViraFEST assay, antigen-specific CD4+ T cells were sequenced. Investigators separated out CD4+ T cells once 10 days of culture had passed. The infection with SARS-CoV-2 (confirmed by PCR) occurred in this person between March and December 2020. Assay used: immunoSEQ multiplex PCR; TCRdb lists only in-frame clones, some missing. In the table there are approximately 26,000 clones, 60% to 80% of which are singletons. The antigens these receptors bind are not known. Sample: CD4+ T cells from PBMCs cultured with HCoV-NL63 spike peptides, taken before COVID-19 vaccination. The receptor source for this set is a human donor who had a prior SARS-CoV-2 infection.

The J gene is TRBJ2-3, the V gene TRBV24-1; 7 bases fit TRBD2. Unmatched junction bases numbered 15, after V lost 3 bases and J lost 7 bases. CDR3 length: 17 residues. Germline CDR1 KGHDR, CDR2 SFDVKD. CDR3 sequence reads: CATSDLSAGEDWNTQYF. CDR3 DNA: TGTGCCACCAGTGATCTTAGTGCGGGAGAGGATTGGAATACGCAGTATTTT.

V is TRBV24-1 and J is TRBJ2-1, with 8 positions matching TRBD1. The CDR3 runs 12 residues. After removal of 1 base from V and 15 bases from J, the junction contained 4 bases not matched to a gene. Germline lookup yields CDR1 KGHDR and CDR2 SFDVKD. In nucleotides, the CDR3 is TGTGCCACCAGTGATTTCAGGGGGCGACGGTTCTTC. It codes for CATSDFRGRRFF.

The chain uses TRBV5-1 and TRBJ2-7; D not resolved. With 0 bases removed from V and 2 bases from J, the gap between germline ends came to 12 bases. The CDR3 is 15 amino acids. Germline CDR1 and CDR2: SGHRS and YFSETQ. This chain's CDR3 is CASSLGDGWTYEQYF. The CDR3 coding sequence is TGCGCCAGCAGCTTGGGGGATGGGTGGACCTACGAGCAGTACTTC.

The chain joins TRBV9 to TRBJ2-7, with 7 bases matching TRBD1. The CDR3 runs to 15 residues. The germline V gene has CDR1 SGDLS and CDR2 YYNGEE. After removal of 2 bases from V and 2 bases from J, the junction contained 7 bases not matched to a gene. The CDR3 here is CASSVHGDSAYEQYF. The CDR3 bases are TGTGCCAGCAGCGTCCACGGGGACAGTGCCTACGAGCAGTACTTC.

This clone was recorded a few times. The chain couples TRBV3-1 (or the pseudogene TRBV3-2) to TRBJ1-4, with 8 bases matching TRBD1. Germline V gene lookup returns CDR1 LGHDT and CDR2 YNNKEL (reference sequence). Trimming cost V 5 bases and J 6 bases; bases outside gene matches: 5. This CDR3 is built from 14 residues. The CDR3 DNA is TGTGCCAGCAGCGGGACAGGATTCGATGAAAAACTGTTTTTT. Encoded protein: CASSGTGFDEKLFF.

V gene TRBV20-1 combines with J gene TRBJ2-5, with TRBD1 matching over 11 bases. Germline V gene data show CDR1 as DFQATT and CDR2 as SNEGSKA (reference sequence). The CDR3 is made up of 15 amino acids. Germline trimming cut 3 bases from V and 4 bases from J; bases unmatched to any gene: 7. CDR3 nucleotide sequence: TGCAGTGCTAGTCACCCGGGACAGGGGGGAGAGACCCAGTACTTC. As protein: CSASHPGQGGETQYF.

The CDR3: CASSFTGFNTEAFF. The CDR3 DNA reads as TGTGCCAGCAGCTTTACAGGGTTTAACACTGAAGCTTTCTTT. The chain recombines TRBV5-6 with TRBJ1-1, with D perhaps matching TRBD1 (6 bases). V gave up 2 bases and J gave up 2 bases, with 10 bases separating them. Germline V CDR1 and CDR2: SGHDT, YYEEEE. The length of the CDR3 is 14 residues.

This sequence joins TRBV10-2 and TRBJ2-7, with D possibly TRBD1 on 6 matching bases. The CDR3 totals 15 residues. Trimming shortened V by 3 bases and J by 2 bases, and 14 bases separated the two germline ends. Germline V gene data show CDR1 as WSHSY and CDR2 as SAAADI. In DNA form, the CDR3 reads TGCGCCAGCAGTGAAGTGGGTAGGGGGACCTACGAGCAGTACTTC. Protein sequence: CASSEVGRGTYEQYF.

The chain recombines TRBV20-1 with TRBJ2-1; D not certain. Trimming cost V 3 bases and J 5 bases, with 8 bases left between them. The V gene's germline CDR1 is DFQATT and CDR2 SNEGSKA (reference sequence). The CDR3 runs 12 residues. The CDR3: CSASRPDNEQFF. CDR3 nucleotide sequence: TGCAGTGCTAGTCGGCCCGACAATGAGCAGTTCTTC.

This chain uses TRBV6-5 with TRBJ2-7; 7 nucleotides match TRBD2. V was pared by 8 bases and J by 3 bases, with 10 bases of the junction left unmatched. CDR1 is MNHEY and CDR2 is SVGAGI in the germline V gene. CDR3 length: 14 amino acids. Here the CDR3 reads CASGTVGGFYEQYF. CDR3 in DNA: TGTGCCAGCGGAACAGTCGGGGGGTTCTACGAGCAGTACTTC.

The V call is TRBV29-1, the J call TRBJ2-5; the D is unclear. CDR3 length: 13 amino acids. The germline V and J ends were trimmed by 3 bases and 5 bases, with 13 bases remaining between them. The V gene's germline CDR1 is SQVTM and CDR2 ANQGSEA. The CDR3 DNA reads TGCAGCGTTGATCAGGCTCTCGGGGAGACCCAGTACTTC. Residues: CSVDQALGETQYF.

CDR3 nucleotides: TGTGCCAGCAGCTTAGTTGGGAATGAGCAGTTCTTC. Translation: CASSLVGNEQFF. The V and J genes are TRBV11-3 and TRBJ2-1; D not certain. The V gene lost 1 base and the J gene lost 7 bases, with 5 bases spanning the gap. Germline V gene data show CDR1 as SGHNT and CDR2 as YENEEA. The CDR3 sequence is 12 residues long.

The V call is TRBV5-4, the J call TRBJ1-2; D perhaps matches TRBD1 (6 bases). V was clipped by 3 bases and J by 8 bases, with 14 bases between them. Looked up from germline, CDR1 is SGHNT and CDR2 is YYREEE (reference sequence). CDR3 length: 13 residues. In DNA form, the CDR3 reads TGTGCCAGCAGCTCTGACAGGCGCCGGGGCTACACCTTC. Residues: CASSSDRRRGYTF.

The genes are TRBV2 and TRBJ2-7; a weak D match, TRBD2 (6 bases). Germline-derived CDR1 and CDR2 are SNHLY and FYNNEI. Trimming removed 4 bases from V and 2 bases from J, with 15 bases in between. The length of the CDR3 is 15 residues. CDR3 residues: CASSATRGAPYEQYF. DNA for the CDR3: TGTGCCAGCAGTGCGACTCGCGGGGCCCCCTACGAGCAGTACTTC.

The V gene is TRBV5-4, the J gene TRBJ2-7, with 8 bases fitting TRBD2. This CDR3 region has 15 residues. Trimming cost V 3 bases and J 7 bases; bases outside gene matches: 12. Germline values: CDR1 SGHNT, CDR2 YYREEE (reference sequence). The CDR3 is CASSSPGSGRVEQYF. DNA of the CDR3: TGTGCCAGCAGCTCGCCCGGGAGCGGGAGAGTGGAGCAGTACTTC.

The V and J genes are TRBV10-3 and TRBJ2-3, with 15 bases that match TRBD2. Germline CDR1 and CDR2: ENHRY and SYGVKD. After removal of 6 bases from V and 8 bases from J, the junction contained 9 bases not matched to a gene. This CDR3 has 16 residues. The CDR3 DNA reads as TGTGCCATCAGGCCGGGACTAGCGGGGGGTGCAGGTACGCAGTATTTT. This gives the protein CAIRPGLAGGAGTQYF.

This clone came up a few times. The rearrangement joins TRBV7-2 to TRBJ1-1; 8 nucleotides agree with TRBD1. V lost 2 bases and J lost 12; bases outside the gene matches: 11. The germline V gene has CDR1 SGHTA and CDR2 FQGNSA. The CDR3 has 14 amino acids. The CDR3 loop reads CASSLPGTGIKTFF. CDR3 in DNA: TGTGCCAGCAGCTTACCCGGGACAGGTATCAAAACTTTCTTT.

This chain uses TRBV5-1 with TRBJ2-2; D possibly corresponds to TRBD1 (7 bases). CDR1 is SGHRS, CDR2 YFSETQ, per germline. Trimming took off 4 bases at V and 7 bases at J, with 17 bases between the two ends. The CDR3 is 15 amino acids. In DNA, the CDR3 is TGCGCCAGCAGCCAACTTACAGGGGAGGTCGGGGAGCTGTTTTTT. Amino acids: CASSQLTGEVGELFF. Full variable domain (rest looked up from reference TRBV5-1 and TRBJ2-2): KAGVTQTPRYLIKTRGQQVTLSCSPISGHRSVSWYQQTPGQGLQFLFEYFSETQRNKGNFPGRFSGRQFSNSRSEMNVSTLELGDSALYLCASSQLTGEVGELFFGEGSRLTVL.

The V call is TRBV15, the J call TRBJ2-5, with D possibly TRBD2 on 6 matching bases. Trimming left V 6 bases short and J 0 bases short, with 14 bases between. Per the germline V gene, CDR1 is LNHNV and CDR2 is YYDKDF (reference sequence). This CDR3 has 15 residues. The CDR3 coding sequence is TGTGCCACCAGGAAACGACTAGTAGACCAAGAGACCCAGTACTTC. Its protein is CATRKRLVDQETQYF.

The genes are TRBV9 and TRBJ2-5; 9 bases agree with TRBD2. Germline assignment: CDR1 SGDLS and CDR2 YYNGEE. CDR3 size: 14 residues. V dropped 2 bases and J dropped 5; count of bases not matched to a gene: 4. The CDR3 region is CASSVGLALETQYF. CDR3 in DNA: TGTGCCAGCAGCGTGGGACTAGCTCTTGAGACCCAGTACTTC.

The chain carries TRBV6-5 and TRBJ2-7; 14 positions agree with TRBD2. V gave up 7 bases and J gave up 6 bases; unmatched junction bases: 5. The CDR3 contains 14 residues. Germline V gene lookup returns CDR1 MNHEY and CDR2 SVGAGI. The chain's CDR3 is CASIQTSGRGEQYF. The CDR3 nucleotides are TGTGCCAGCATCCAGACTAGCGGGAGGGGCGAGCAGTACTTC.

This clone was counted only a few times. The gene calls are TRBV18 and TRBJ2-7; D might be TRBD1 (6 bases). There are 15 residues in the CDR3. V was trimmed by 0 bases and J by 6 bases, leaving 15 bases between them. Germline lookup yields CDR1 KGHSH and CDR2 LQKENI. The CDR3 loop is CASSPPGRGPLEQYF. The CDR3, as DNA: TGTGCCAGCTCACCACCTGGCAGGGGCCCCCTCGAGCAGTACTTC. Complete variable domain (other parts from reference TRBV18 and TRBJ2-7): NAGVMQNPRHLVRRRGQEARLRCSPMKGHSHVYWYRQLPEEGLKFMVYLQKENIIDESGMPKERFSAEFPKEGPSILRIQQVVRGDSAAYFCASSPPGRGPLEQYFGPGTRLTVT.

The rearrangement uses TRBV19 and TRBJ2-6; D is perhaps TRBD1 (5 bases). V was trimmed by 1 base and J by 1 base, leaving 8 bases between them. This CDR3 has 16 amino acids. Germline V gene lookup returns CDR1 LNHDA and CDR2 SQIVND (reference sequence). The CDR3 DNA is TGTGCCAGTAGTATAGGCAAGGGGTCTGGGGCCAACGTCCTGACTTTC. Translation: CASSIGKGSGANVLTF. The full variable domain, in which reference TRBV19 and TRBJ2-6 provide the parts outside the CDR3, is DGGITQSPKYLFRKEGQNVTLSCEQNLNHDAMYWYRQDPGQGLRLIYYSQIVNDFQKGDIAEGYSVSREKKESFPLTVTSAQKNPTAFYLCASSIGKGSGANVLTFGAGSRLTVL.

The rearrangement links TRBV30 to TRBJ1-2; 7 bases match TRBD1. The germline V gene encodes CDR1 GTSNPN and CDR2 SVGIG (reference sequence). The CDR3 runs 14 residues. Losses at the gene ends were 3 bases for V and 7 bases for J; bases not matched to a gene: 11. CDR3 nucleotides: TGTGCCTGGAGGGGGGACAGCCAGTTGGGTGGCTACACCTTC. Translation gives CAWRGDSQLGGYTF.